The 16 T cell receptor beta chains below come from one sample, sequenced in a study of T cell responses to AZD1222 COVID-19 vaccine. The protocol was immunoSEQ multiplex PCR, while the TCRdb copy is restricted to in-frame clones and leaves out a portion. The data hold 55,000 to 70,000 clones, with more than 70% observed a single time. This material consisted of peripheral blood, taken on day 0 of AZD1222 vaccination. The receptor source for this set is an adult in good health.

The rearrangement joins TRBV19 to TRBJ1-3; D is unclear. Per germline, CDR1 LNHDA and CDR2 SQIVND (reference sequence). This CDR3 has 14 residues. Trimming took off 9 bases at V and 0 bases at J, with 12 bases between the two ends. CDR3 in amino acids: CASSRGYSGNTIYF. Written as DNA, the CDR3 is TGTGCCAGCTCCCGGGGTTACTCTGGAAACACCATATATTTT. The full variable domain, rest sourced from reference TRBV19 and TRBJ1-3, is DGGITQSPKYLFRKEGQNVTLSCEQNLNHDAMYWYRQDPGQGLRLIYYSQIVNDFQKGDIAEGYSVSREKKESFPLTVTSAQKNPTAFYLCASSRGYSGNTIYFGEGSWLTVV.

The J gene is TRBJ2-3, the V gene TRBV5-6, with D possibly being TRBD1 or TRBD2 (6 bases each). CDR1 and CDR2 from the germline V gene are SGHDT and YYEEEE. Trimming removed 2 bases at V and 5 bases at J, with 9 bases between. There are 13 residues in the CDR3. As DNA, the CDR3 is TGTGCCAGCAGCTTAGAGGGGGGAGATACGCAGTATTTT. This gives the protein CASSLEGGDTQYF.

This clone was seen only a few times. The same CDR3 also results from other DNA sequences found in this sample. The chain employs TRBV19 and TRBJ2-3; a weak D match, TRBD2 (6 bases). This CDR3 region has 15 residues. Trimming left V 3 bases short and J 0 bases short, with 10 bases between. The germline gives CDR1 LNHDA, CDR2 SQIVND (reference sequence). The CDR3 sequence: CASSIVAGSTDTQYF. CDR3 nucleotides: TGTGCCAGTAGTATTGTGGCGGGGAGCACAGATACGCAGTATTTT.

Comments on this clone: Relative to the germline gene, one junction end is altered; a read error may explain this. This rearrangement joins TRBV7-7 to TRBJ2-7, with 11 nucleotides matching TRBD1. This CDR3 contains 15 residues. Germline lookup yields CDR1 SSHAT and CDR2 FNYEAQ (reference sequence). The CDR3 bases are TGTGCTAGCAGCCCGGGACAGGGGGGTTACTACGAGCAGTACTTC. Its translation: CASSPGQGGYYEQYF.

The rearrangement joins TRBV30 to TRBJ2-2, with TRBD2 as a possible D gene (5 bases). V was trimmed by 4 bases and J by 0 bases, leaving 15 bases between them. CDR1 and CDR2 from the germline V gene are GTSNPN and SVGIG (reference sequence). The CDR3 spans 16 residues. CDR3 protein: CAWTRGALANTGELFF. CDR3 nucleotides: TGTGCCTGGACACGGGGTGCGCTCGCGAACACCGGGGAGCTGTTTTTT. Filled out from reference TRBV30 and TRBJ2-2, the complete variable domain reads SQTIHQWPATLVQPVGSPLSLECTVEGTSNPNLYWYRQAAGRGLQLLFYSVGIGQISSEVPQNLSASRPQDRQFILSSKKLLLSDSGFYLCAWTRGALANTGELFFGEGSRLTVL.

The CDR3, as DNA: TGTGCCAGCAGTTTTTTTGGACAGAGTTACAATGAGCAGTTCTTC. Translated: CASSFFGQSYNEQFF. The genes are TRBV2 and TRBJ2-1; tentatively, D is TRBD1 (6 bases). The CDR3 sequence is 15 residues long. CDR1 is SNHLY and CDR2 is FYNNEI in the germline V gene. Trimming took off 5 bases at V and 4 bases at J, with 15 bases between the two ends.

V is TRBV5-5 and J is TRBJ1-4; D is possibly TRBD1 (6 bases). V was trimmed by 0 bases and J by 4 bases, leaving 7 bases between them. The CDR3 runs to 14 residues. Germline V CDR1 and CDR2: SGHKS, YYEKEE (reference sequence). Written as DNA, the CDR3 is TGTGCCAGCAGCTTGGAGGACAGTAATGAAAAACTGTTTTTT. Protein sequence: CASSLEDSNEKLFF.

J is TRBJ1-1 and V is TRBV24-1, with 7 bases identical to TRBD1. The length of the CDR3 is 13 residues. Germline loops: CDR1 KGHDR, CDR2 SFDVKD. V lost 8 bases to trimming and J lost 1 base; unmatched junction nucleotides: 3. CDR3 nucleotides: TGTGCCACCAAGGACAGGCGGAACACTGAAGCTTTCTTT. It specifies CATKDRRNTEAFF.

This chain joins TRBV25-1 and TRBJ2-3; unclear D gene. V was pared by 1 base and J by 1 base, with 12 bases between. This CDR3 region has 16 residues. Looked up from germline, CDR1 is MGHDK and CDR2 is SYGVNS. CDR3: CASSESKGWGTDTQYF. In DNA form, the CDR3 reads TGTGCCAGCAGTGAATCCAAGGGATGGGGCACAGATACGCAGTATTTT.

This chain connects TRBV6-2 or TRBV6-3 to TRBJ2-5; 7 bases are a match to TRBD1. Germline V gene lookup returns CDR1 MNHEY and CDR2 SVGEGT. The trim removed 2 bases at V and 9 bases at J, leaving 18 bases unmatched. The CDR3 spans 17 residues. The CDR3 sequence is CASSYQRIGQGERAQYF. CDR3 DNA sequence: TGTGCCAGCAGTTACCAGCGTATAGGGCAGGGGGAAAGGGCCCAGTACTTC.

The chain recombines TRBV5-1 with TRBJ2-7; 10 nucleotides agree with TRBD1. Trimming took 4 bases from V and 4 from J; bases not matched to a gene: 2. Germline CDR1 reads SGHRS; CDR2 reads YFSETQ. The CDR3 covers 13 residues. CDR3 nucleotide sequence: TGCGCCAGCAGCCGGGACAGGGGTTACGAGCAGTACTTC. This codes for CASSRDRGYEQYF. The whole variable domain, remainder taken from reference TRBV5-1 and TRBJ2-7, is KAGVTQTPRYLIKTRGQQVTLSCSPISGHRSVSWYQQTPGQGLQFLFEYFSETQRNKGNFPGRFSGRQFSNSRSEMNVSTLELGDSALYLCASSRDRGYEQYFGPGTRLTVT.

The CDR3 loop is CASSLGGYSNQPQHF. CDR3 DNA sequence: TGTGCCAGCAGCCTAGGGGGTTATAGCAATCAGCCCCAGCATTTT. This chain joins TRBV5-6 and TRBJ1-5; D might be TRBD1 (6 bases). Between the trimmed V and J ends, which lost 4 bases and 0 bases, there was a span of 11 bases. Germline V gene data show CDR1 as SGHDT and CDR2 as YYEEEE. The CDR3 consists of 15 residues.

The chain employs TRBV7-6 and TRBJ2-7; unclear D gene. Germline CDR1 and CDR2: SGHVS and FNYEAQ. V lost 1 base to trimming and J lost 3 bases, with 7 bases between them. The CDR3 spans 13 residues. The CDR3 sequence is CASSLGGNYEQYF. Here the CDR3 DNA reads TGTGCCAGCAGCTTAGGCGGCAACTACGAGCAGTACTTC.

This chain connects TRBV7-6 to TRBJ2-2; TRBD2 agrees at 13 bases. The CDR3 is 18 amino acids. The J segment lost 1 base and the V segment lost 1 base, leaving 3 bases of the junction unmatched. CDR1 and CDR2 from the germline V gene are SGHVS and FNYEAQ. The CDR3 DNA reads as TGTGCCAGCAGCTTAGAAACTAGCGGGGGGGTGAACACCGGGGAGCTGTTTTTT. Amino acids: CASSLETSGGVNTGELFF.

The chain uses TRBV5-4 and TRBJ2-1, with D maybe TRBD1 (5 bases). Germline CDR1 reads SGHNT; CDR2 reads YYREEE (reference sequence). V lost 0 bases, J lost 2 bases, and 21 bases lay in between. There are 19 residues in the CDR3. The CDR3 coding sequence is TGTGCCAGCAGCTTGGTGGTCAGGGTCTACAATCGTACCTACAATGAGCAGTTCTTC. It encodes CASSLVVRVYNRTYNEQFF.

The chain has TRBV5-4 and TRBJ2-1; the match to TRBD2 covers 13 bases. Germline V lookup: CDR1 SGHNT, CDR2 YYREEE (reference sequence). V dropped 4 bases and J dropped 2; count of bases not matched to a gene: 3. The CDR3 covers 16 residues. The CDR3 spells CASSPGLAGAYNEQFF. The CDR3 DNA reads TGTGCCAGCAGCCCCGGACTAGCGGGGGCCTACAATGAGCAGTTCTTC.